This entry describes one T cell receptor beta chain. No antigen is known for it. Sequenced by immunoSEQ multiplex PCR; TCRdb stores in-frame clones only, minus some. The sample lists about 51,000 clones, 65% to 80% seen once, with 1.8% in the top ten. These data are taken from a study of a mutant IDH1 vaccine in newly diagnosed glioma. Regarding the study as a whole: It was over 85% of patients that developed vaccine-induced immune responses.

V gave up 10 bases and J gave up 5 bases, with 24 bases separating them. This CDR3 region has 15 residues. The germline V gene has CDR1 SGHNT and CDR2 YYREEE (reference sequence). Time point described: baseline, week 1 (first vaccination visit). Documented treatment: pre-vaccination baseline after standard-of-care therapy. The source material was PBMCs, sampled from a glioma patient treated with radiotherapy, temozolomide or both. This TCR derives from a woman aged 40-49 years with glioma. This chain joins TRBV5-4 and TRBJ1-2; maybe TRBD1 (5 bases). The CDR3 DNA sequence: TGTGCCGGGCTCACCCGGGACTTTGTGGCGTATGGCTACACCTTC. Its translation is CAGLTRDFVAYGYTF.